The present TCR beta chain was sequenced within a study of radiotherapy plus CTLA-4 blockade in lung cancer. Trimming cost V 3 bases and J 1 base; bases outside gene matches: 1. Germline loops: CDR1 LNHDA, CDR2 SQIVND (reference sequence). The CDR3 is 15 amino acids. TCRdb's table, derived via immunoSEQ multiplex PCR, lists solely in-frame clones and lacks some. The repertoire holds 50,000 to 60,000 clones, with around four fifths as singletons. This receptor was taken from a human donor with non-small cell lung cancer whose response to radiotherapy plus ipilimumab could not be evaluated. The sequencing used peripheral blood, collected from a patient treated with radiotherapy plus ipilimumab. The chain combines TRBV19 with TRBJ2-1; 9 bases agree with TRBD1. The DNA for the CDR3 is TGTGCCAGTAGTATGGGGACAGGGTCCTACAATGAGCAGTTCTTC. Translating gives CASSMGTGSYNEQFF.